This TCR beta chain was captured in a study of cytomegalovirus exposure and HLA in healthy donors. Background on the study: Early on, a data release was issued that held approximately 78 million unique TCRs from HLA-typed donors.

This clone turned up a few times. Antigen: not known. CDR1 LNHDA and CDR2 SQIVND come from the germline V gene (reference sequence). The length of the CDR3 is 16 residues. V dropped 5 bases and J dropped 5; count of bases not matched to a gene: 8. Healthy bone marrow donors formed the donor group. The PCR contained 60 Vbeta and 13 Jbeta primers. Data came from immunoSEQ multiplex PCR; TCRdb stores just in-frame clones and leaves some out. The sample records around 150,000 clones, 70% to 80% being singletons. Whole-study results and caveats: Reportedly, cytomegalovirus status was diagnosed with high sensitivity and specificity.

The chain employs TRBV19 and TRBJ2-1, with TRBD2 matching 11 bases. The sequence came from a male donor in good health and CMV-seronegative. The material sequenced was PBMCs. CDR3 nucleotide sequence: TGTGCCAGTAGTTCCTCGGGACTAGCGGCTAACAATGAGCAGTTCTTC. It translates to CASSSSGLAANNEQFF.